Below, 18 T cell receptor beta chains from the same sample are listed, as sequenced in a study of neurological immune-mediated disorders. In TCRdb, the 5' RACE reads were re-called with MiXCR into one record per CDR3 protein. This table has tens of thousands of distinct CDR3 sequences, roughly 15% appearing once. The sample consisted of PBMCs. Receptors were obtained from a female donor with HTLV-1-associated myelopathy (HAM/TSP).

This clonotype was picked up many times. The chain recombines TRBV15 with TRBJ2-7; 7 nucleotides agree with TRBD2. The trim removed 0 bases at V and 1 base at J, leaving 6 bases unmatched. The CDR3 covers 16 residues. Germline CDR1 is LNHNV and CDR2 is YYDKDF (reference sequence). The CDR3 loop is CATSRDLGAGSYEQYF. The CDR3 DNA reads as TGTGCCACCAGCAGAGATCTGGGAGCGGGGTCCTACGAGCAGTACTTC.

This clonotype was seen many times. DNA for the CDR3: TGTGCCAGCAGAGCCGGGACTAGCGAGACAGATACGCAGTATTTT. Its translation: CASRAGTSETDTQYF. This chain joins TRBV25-1 and TRBJ2-3; the match to TRBD2 covers 10 bases. Germline loops: CDR1 MGHDK, CDR2 SYGVNS. The CDR3 totals 15 residues. The V gene end was trimmed by 6 bases and the J gene end by 3 bases; junction bases not matched to a gene: 6.

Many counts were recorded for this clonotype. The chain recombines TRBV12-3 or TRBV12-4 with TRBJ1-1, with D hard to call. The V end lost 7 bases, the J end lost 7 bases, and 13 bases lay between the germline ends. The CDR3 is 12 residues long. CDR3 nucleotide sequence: TGTGCCAGCACCAACGGCCCCCTTGAAGCTTTCTTT. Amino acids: CASTNGPLEAFF.

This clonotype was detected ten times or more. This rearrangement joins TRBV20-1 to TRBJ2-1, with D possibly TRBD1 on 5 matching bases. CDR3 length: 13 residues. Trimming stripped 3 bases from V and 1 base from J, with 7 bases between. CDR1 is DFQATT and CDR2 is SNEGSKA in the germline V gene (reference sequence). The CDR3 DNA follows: TGCAGTGCTAGCAAGGGGTCCTACAATGAGCAGTTCTTC. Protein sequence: CSASKGSYNEQFF.

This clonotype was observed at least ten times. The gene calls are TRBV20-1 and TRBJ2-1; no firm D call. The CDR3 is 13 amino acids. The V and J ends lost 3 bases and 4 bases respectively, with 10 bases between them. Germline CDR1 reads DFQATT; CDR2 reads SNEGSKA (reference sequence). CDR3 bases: TGCAGTGCTAGCATGGGCCTATACAATGAGCAGTTCTTC. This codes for CSASMGLYNEQFF.

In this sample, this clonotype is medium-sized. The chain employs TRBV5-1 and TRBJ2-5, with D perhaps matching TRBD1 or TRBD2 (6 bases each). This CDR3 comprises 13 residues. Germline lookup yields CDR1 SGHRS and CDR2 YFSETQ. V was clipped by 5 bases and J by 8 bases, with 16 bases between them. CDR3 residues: CASRQGLPNTQYF. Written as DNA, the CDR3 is TGCGCCAGCAGACAGGGACTTCCGAATACCCAGTACTTC. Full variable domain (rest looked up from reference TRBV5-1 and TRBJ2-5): KAGVTQTPRYLIKTRGQQVTLSCSPISGHRSVSWYQQTPGQGLQFLFEYFSETQRNKGNFPGRFSGRQFSNSRSEMNVSTLELGDSALYLCASRQGLPNTQYFGPGTRLLVL.

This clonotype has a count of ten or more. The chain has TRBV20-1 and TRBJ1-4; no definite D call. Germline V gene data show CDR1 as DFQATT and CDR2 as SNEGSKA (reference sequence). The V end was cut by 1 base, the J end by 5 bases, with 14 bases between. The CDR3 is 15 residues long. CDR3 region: CSARGKDWANEKLFF. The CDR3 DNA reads TGCAGTGCTAGAGGGAAGGACTGGGCGAATGAAAAACTGTTTTTT.

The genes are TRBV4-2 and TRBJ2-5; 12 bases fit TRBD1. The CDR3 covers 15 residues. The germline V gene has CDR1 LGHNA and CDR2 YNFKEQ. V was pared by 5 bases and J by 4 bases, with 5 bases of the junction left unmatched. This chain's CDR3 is CASSKGGQGAETQYF. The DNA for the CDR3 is TGTGCCAGCAGCAAAGGGGGACAGGGGGCAGAGACCCAGTACTTC.

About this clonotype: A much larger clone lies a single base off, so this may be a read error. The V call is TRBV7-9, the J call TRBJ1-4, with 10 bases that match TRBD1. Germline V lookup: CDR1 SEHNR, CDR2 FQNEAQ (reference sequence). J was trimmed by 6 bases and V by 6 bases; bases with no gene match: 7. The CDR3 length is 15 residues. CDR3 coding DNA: TGTGCCAGCAGTCGCCAGGGACAGGGGTATGAAAAACTGTTTTTT. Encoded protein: CASSRQGQGYEKLFF. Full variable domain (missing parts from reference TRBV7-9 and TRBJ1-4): DTGVSQNPRHKITKRGQNVTFRCDPISEHNRLYWYRQTLGQGPEFLTYFQNEAQLEKSRLLSDRFSAERPKGSFSTLEIQRTEQGDSAMYLCASSRQGQGYEKLFFGSGTQLSVL.

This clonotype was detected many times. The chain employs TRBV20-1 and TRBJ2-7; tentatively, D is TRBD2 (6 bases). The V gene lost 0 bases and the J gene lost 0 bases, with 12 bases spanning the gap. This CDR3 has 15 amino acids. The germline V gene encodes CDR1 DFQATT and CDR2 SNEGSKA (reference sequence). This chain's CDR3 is CSARDGGASSYEQYF. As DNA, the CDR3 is TGCAGTGCTAGAGATGGAGGGGCAAGCTCCTACGAGCAGTACTTC.

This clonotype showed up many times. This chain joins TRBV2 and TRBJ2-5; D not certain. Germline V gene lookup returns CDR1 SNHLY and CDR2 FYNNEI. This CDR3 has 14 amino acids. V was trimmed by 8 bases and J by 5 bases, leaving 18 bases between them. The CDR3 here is CASGFARSHETQYF. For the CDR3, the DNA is TGTGCCAGCGGTTTCGCCAGGAGTCACGAGACCCAGTACTTC. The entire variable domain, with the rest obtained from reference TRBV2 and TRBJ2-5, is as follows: EPEVTQTPSHQVTQMGQEVILRCVPISNHLYFYWYRQILGQKVEFLVSFYNNEISEKSEIFDDQFSVERPDGSNFTLKIRSTKLEDSAMYFCASGFARSHETQYFGPGTRLLVL.

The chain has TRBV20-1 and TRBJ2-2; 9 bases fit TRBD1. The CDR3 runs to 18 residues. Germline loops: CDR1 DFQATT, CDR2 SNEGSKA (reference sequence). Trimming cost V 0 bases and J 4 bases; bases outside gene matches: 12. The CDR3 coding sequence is TGCAGTGCTAGAGAGGGACAGGGACGAACGGGGGGCACCGGGGAGCTGTTTTTT. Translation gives CSAREGQGRTGGTGELFF.

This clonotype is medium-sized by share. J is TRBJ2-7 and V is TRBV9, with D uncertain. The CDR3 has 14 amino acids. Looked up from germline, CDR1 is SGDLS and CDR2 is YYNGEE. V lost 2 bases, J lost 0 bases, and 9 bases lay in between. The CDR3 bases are TGTGCCAGCAGCGTGGCGCCGGCCTCCTACGAGCAGTACTTC. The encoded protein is CASSVAPASYEQYF.

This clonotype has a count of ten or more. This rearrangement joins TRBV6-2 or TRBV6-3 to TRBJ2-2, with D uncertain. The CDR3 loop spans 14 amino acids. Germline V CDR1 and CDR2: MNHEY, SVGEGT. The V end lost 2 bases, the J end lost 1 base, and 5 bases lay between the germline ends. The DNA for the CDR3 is TGTGCCAGCAGTTACCACGGGAACACCGGGGAGCTGTTTTTT. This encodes CASSYHGNTGELFF.

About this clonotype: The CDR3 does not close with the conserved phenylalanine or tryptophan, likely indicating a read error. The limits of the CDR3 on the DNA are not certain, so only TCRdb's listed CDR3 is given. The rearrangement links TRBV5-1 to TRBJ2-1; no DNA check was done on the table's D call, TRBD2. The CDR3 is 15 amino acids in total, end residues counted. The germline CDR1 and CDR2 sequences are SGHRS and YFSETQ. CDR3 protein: CASSLGERGASKEFL.

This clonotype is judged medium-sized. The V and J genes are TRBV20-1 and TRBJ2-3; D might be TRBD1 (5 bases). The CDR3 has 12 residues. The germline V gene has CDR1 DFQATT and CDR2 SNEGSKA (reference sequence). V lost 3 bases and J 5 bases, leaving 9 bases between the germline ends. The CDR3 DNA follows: TGCAGTGCTAGGGGCCAGGGAGATACGCAGTATTTT. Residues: CSARGQGDTQYF.

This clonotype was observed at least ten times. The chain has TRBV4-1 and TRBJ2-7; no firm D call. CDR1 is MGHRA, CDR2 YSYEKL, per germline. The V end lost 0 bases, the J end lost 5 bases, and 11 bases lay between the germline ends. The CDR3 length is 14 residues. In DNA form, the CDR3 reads TGCGCCAGCAGCCAAGATCTTTTGGCGGACGAGCAGTACTTC. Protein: CASSQDLLADEQYF.

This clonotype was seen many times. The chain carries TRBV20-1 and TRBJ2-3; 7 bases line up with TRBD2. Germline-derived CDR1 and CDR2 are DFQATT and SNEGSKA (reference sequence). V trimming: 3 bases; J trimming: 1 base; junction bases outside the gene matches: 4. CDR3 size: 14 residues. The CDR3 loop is CSASRLAGTDTQYF. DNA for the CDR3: TGCAGTGCTAGTCGGCTAGCGGGCACAGATACGCAGTATTTT.